The 20 T cell receptor beta chains given below trace back to one sample, sequenced in a study of cytomegalovirus exposure and HLA in healthy donors. The PCR used 60 Vbeta and 13 Jbeta primers. Only in-frame clones appear in the TCRdb table, and some are missing; sequencing was by immunoSEQ multiplex PCR. The table lists about 140,000 clones, approximately 79% of them singletons. Sequenced input: PBMCs. Receptors were obtained from a young man in good health and CMV-seronegative.

The chain uses TRBV19 and TRBJ1-5; D is undetermined. Trimming took off 3 bases at V and 4 bases at J, with 7 bases between the two ends. Germline CDR1 reads LNHDA; CDR2 reads SQIVND (reference sequence). The CDR3 loop spans 13 amino acids. The CDR3 DNA sequence: TGTGCCAGTAGTATCCGGGAGAATCAGCCCCAGCATTTT. It translates to CASSIRENQPQHF.

This clone was seen only once. The chain carries TRBV29-1 and TRBJ2-7; possible D gene TRBD2, 5 bases. Germline CDR1 SQVTM, CDR2 ANQGSEA. CDR3 length equals 12 residues. Trimming left V 3 bases short and J 6 bases short, with 12 bases between. CDR3 in amino acids: CSVDRPGGEQYF. The CDR3 DNA reads as TGCAGCGTTGACCGACCTGGAGGCGAGCAGTACTTC.

This chain connects TRBV2 to TRBJ1-1; 7 nucleotides agree with TRBD1. In germline, CDR1 is SNHLY, CDR2 FYNNEI. The CDR3 spans 13 residues. Losses at the gene ends were 10 bases for V and 5 bases for J; bases not matched to a gene: 10. DNA of the CDR3: TGTGCCACGTCACAGGGGAAATTAACTGAAGCTTTCTTT. The encoded protein is CATSQGKLTEAFF.

This sequence joins TRBV11-2 and TRBJ2-2; TRBD2 aligns across 8 bases. Germline V CDR1 and CDR2: SGHAT, FQNNGV. The CDR3 extends over 16 amino acids. V trimming: 2 bases; J trimming: 5 bases; junction bases outside the gene matches: 7. The CDR3 sequence: CASSLRRGVGTGELFF. For the CDR3, the DNA is TGTGCCAGCAGCTTAAGGCGGGGGGTCGGGACCGGGGAGCTGTTTTTT.

This chain joins TRBV2 and TRBJ2-1, with D perhaps TRBD2 (7 bases). Per the germline V gene, CDR1 is SNHLY and CDR2 is FYNNEI. The CDR3 contains 16 residues. Deletions cut 5 bases from V and 8 bases from J, with 22 bases between. The CDR3 loop reads CASSSFGGPSGDEQFF. The CDR3 DNA reads as TGTGCCAGCAGTAGTTTCGGGGGGCCTTCAGGGGATGAGCAGTTCTTC.

The chain recombines TRBV18 with TRBJ1-5; D is unresolved. Germline V gives CDR1 KGHSH, CDR2 LQKENI. V shed 6 bases and J shed 1 base, with 10 bases lying between them. The CDR3 contains 14 residues. DNA of the CDR3: TGTGCCAGCTCCCTCGCCAGGAGCAATCAGCCCCAGCATTTT. Translating gives CASSLARSNQPQHF.

Comment on this clone: At one end the junction does not follow the germline gene, possibly because of a read error. This rearrangement joins TRBV5-3 to TRBJ2-7, with 9 positions matching TRBD1. TRBV5-3 is given ORF status, its function remaining uncertain. CDR3 size: 12 residues. In DNA, the CDR3 is TGTGCCAGAAGCTTGGCAAGGACAGGGGTTCGGTTC. Translating gives CARSLARTGVRF.

The rearrangement joins TRBV19 to TRBJ2-7; 8 bases match TRBD1. The CDR3 covers 15 residues. The germline V gene encodes CDR1 LNHDA and CDR2 SQIVND (reference sequence). The ends lost 2 bases at V and 1 base at J; junction bases unmatched: 4. CDR3 region: CASSISDRDSYEQYF. CDR3 nucleotides: TGTGCCAGTAGTATATCGGACAGGGATTCCTACGAGCAGTACTTC. The variable domain in full, with the rest retrieved from reference TRBV19 and TRBJ2-7, is DGGITQSPKYLFRKEGQNVTLSCEQNLNHDAMYWYRQDPGQGLRLIYYSQIVNDFQKGDIAEGYSVSREKKESFPLTVTSAQKNPTAFYLCASSISDRDSYEQYFGPGTRLTVT.

V gene TRBV19 combines with J gene TRBJ2-5, with D possibly being TRBD1 (5 bases). CDR1 is LNHDA and CDR2 is SQIVND in the germline V gene (reference sequence). The ends were cut back, 6 bases at V and 1 base at J, with 9 bases in the middle. The CDR3 spans 13 residues. As DNA, the CDR3 is TGTGCCAGTAGAAACAGGATCCAAGAGACCCAGTACTTC. Translating it yields CASRNRIQETQYF. Filled out from reference TRBV19 and TRBJ2-5, the complete variable domain reads DGGITQSPKYLFRKEGQNVTLSCEQNLNHDAMYWYRQDPGQGLRLIYYSQIVNDFQKGDIAEGYSVSREKKESFPLTVTSAQKNPTAFYLCASRNRIQETQYFGPGTRLLVL.

The chain carries TRBV10-2 and TRBJ1-1; D might be TRBD1 (5 bases). CDR1 and CDR2 from the germline V gene are WSHSY and SAAADI. CDR3 size: 13 residues. V was pared by 4 bases and J by 5 bases, with 11 bases between. As DNA, the CDR3 is TGCGCCAGCAGTGCAGGGTTTGGGACTGAAGCTTTCTTT. Translating gives CASSAGFGTEAFF.

This clone was detected a few times. The chain recombines TRBV6-1 with TRBJ2-1, with 10 bases that match TRBD2. V was pared by 7 bases and J by 7 bases, with 4 bases of the junction left unmatched. From germline, CDR1 is MNHNS and CDR2 SASEGT. The length of the CDR3 is 13 residues. The CDR3 DNA follows: TGTGCCAGCACAGCGGGGGGGCTTAATGAGCAGTTCTTC. Protein sequence: CASTAGGLNEQFF.

The V and J genes are TRBV6-5 and TRBJ2-1; D might be TRBD2 (5 bases). V was shortened by 4 bases and J by 5 bases, with 18 bases between the two germline ends. The CDR3 contains 16 residues. CDR1 MNHEY and CDR2 SVGAGI come from the germline V gene. The chain's CDR3 is CASSSQFTGKNNEQFF. DNA of the CDR3: TGTGCCAGCAGTTCCCAATTTACGGGGAAGAACAATGAGCAGTTCTTC.

V usage is TRBV15 and J usage is TRBJ2-1; D gene ambiguous. V lost 5 bases to trimming and J lost 4 bases, with 12 bases between them. The CDR3 has 14 residues. From germline, CDR1 is LNHNV and CDR2 YYDKDF (reference sequence). The CDR3 reads CATSGPRDYNEQFF. The CDR3 DNA reads as TGTGCCACCAGCGGGCCCCGAGATTACAATGAGCAGTTCTTC.

This clone was observed a handful of times. The chain recombines TRBV4-3 with TRBJ1-2; 8 positions agree with TRBD1. The germline V gene has CDR1 LGHNA and CDR2 YSLEER. The CDR3 has 16 amino acids. Germline trimming cut 4 bases from V and 5 bases from J; bases unmatched to any gene: 12. This CDR3 is CASSREDRVYTYGYTF. CDR3 coding DNA: TGCGCCAGCAGCCGGGAGGACAGGGTTTATACTTATGGCTACACCTTC.

V usage is TRBV7-9 and J usage is TRBJ1-3; no clear D. CDR1 is SEHNR, CDR2 FQNEAQ, per germline (reference sequence). CDR3 size: 16 residues. The V and J ends lost 1 base and 0 bases respectively, with 10 bases between them. CDR3 in amino acids: CASSLGGRGSGNTIYF. The CDR3 region has the DNA TGTGCCAGCAGCTTAGGGGGTCGGGGCTCTGGAAACACCATATATTTT.

The rearrangement uses TRBV10-3 and TRBJ2-7; D is unresolved. The CDR3 runs to 15 residues. Germline CDR1 and CDR2: ENHRY and SYGVKD. V was trimmed by 8 bases and J by 2 bases, leaving 19 bases between them. The CDR3 is CAISFDDTSPYEQYF. Written as DNA, the CDR3 is TGTGCCATCTCGTTTGACGACACCTCTCCCTACGAGCAGTACTTC.

V is TRBV5-1 and J is TRBJ2-7; possibly TRBD2 for D (6 bases). With 4 bases removed from V and 0 bases from J, the gap between germline ends came to 17 bases. Germline loops: CDR1 SGHRS, CDR2 YFSETQ. The CDR3 totals 16 residues. The CDR3: CASSLEGLPSSYEQYF. CDR3 nucleotide sequence: TGCGCCAGCAGCCTCGAGGGACTGCCGAGCTCCTACGAGCAGTACTTC.

The V and J genes are TRBV9 and TRBJ2-2; D call uncertain. CDR3 length: 12 amino acids. The V end lost 1 base, the J end lost 6 bases, and 4 bases lay between the germline ends. From germline, CDR1 is SGDLS and CDR2 YYNGEE. The CDR3 loop is CASSVQAGELFF. Here the CDR3 DNA reads TGTGCCAGCAGCGTACAGGCCGGGGAGCTGTTTTTT.

The V and J genes are TRBV6-1 and TRBJ1-4; 8 bases map to TRBD1. J lost 8 bases, V lost 3 bases, and 5 bases had no gene match. The CDR3 totals 14 residues. Germline V gives CDR1 MNHNS, CDR2 SASEGT. The CDR3 DNA sequence: TGTGCCAGCAGTGACCAGACAGGGGTGGAAAAACTGTTTTTT. It yields the protein CASSDQTGVEKLFF.

The CDR3 nucleotides are TGTGCCAGCAGCTTACCCGAGGCAGGGGAGAATGGCTACACCTTC. Its translation is CASSLPEAGENGYTF. This chain connects TRBV7-2 to TRBJ1-2; D may be TRBD1 (6 bases). Trimming removed 2 bases at V and 6 bases at J, with 16 bases between. This CDR3 comprises 15 residues. Germline CDR1 SGHTA, CDR2 FQGNSA.